This T cell receptor (beta chain) was recorded in a study of shared clonotypes between healthy human individuals. Study-level findings and limits: Clonotype sharing among the donors was expected to vary with sequencing depth.

Sequencing was at deep level. Assay used: immunoSEQ multiplex PCR; TCRdb lists only in-frame clones, some missing. The sample carries around 1,900,000 clones, over 85% recorded once. The naive CD8 population came from CD45RO-negative cells selected for CCR7, without terminally differentiated effector memory CD45RA+ cells. Remarks on this clone: Its antigen is not identified.

Looked up from germline, CDR1 is LNHDA and CDR2 is SQIVND (reference sequence). This CDR3 comprises 16 residues. V was trimmed by 2 bases and J by 1 base, leaving 15 bases between them. Sequencing was carried out using naive CD8+ T cells from PBMCs. The clonotype was recovered from a young man in good health. Some clones in this sample may be carry-over from other donors' samples. This chain links TRBV19 with TRBJ2-7, with D uncertain. CDR3 amino acids: CASSISLPASSYEQYF. In nucleotides, the CDR3 is TGTGCCAGTAGTATATCGTTGCCAGCTAGTTCCTACGAGCAGTACTTC.